This paragraph reports one T cell receptor (beta chain). The repertoire was sequenced with immunoSEQ multiplex PCR; TCRdb's copy has only in-frame clones and lacks some. This sample has fewer than 700,000 clones, with 88% found just once. The data are from a study of shared T cell receptors in the human thymus. With 2 bases removed from V and 1 base from J, the gap between germline ends came to 5 bases. Germline CDR1 reads WSHSY; CDR2 reads SAAADI. This CDR3 spans 13 amino acids. These data were likewise used in another study, on human thymus T cells. Turning to that study: Having surgery to correct congenital heart defects, healthy Finnish infants acted as the donors. From resections taken during corrective heart surgery, the thymus tissue was obtained. Use of V and J genes seemed skewed within the thymic and blood repertoires. Related research described strongly overlapping thymic repertoires in unrelated people.

The source material was thymocytes. The receptor comes from a boy in the first two years of life with a congenital heart defect. The rearrangement links TRBV10-2 to TRBJ2-5; no reliable D call. The CDR3 DNA follows: TGCGCCAGCAGTGAGGGCCTCCAAGAGACCCAGTACTTC. Translation gives CASSEGLQETQYF.